This T cell receptor beta chain was found in a study of T cell changes during pregnancy in multiple sclerosis. Trimming took 10 bases from V and 4 from J, leaving 22 bases between them. The germline V gene has CDR1 MNHEY and CDR2 SVGAGI. This CDR3 comprises 15 residues. TCRdb keeps only in-frame clones here, not all; method: immunoSEQ multiplex PCR. The sample yields some 110,000 clones, about 94% seen once. The chain has TRBV6-5 and TRBJ2-5; D perhaps matches TRBD2 (6 bases). This receptor was obtained from a female donor with multiple sclerosis, enrolled in a pregnancy study. Here the sequenced sample was peripheral blood, taken in the third trimester of pregnancy. The CDR3 bases are TGTGCCACCAGCACCTCACGACGACTAGGAGAGACCCAGTACTTC. This gives the protein CATSTSRRLGETQYF.